The 20 T cell receptor beta chains in this list originate from one sample, sequenced in a study of prognosis after radiotherapy for stage I lung cancer. From genomic DNA, TCR beta CDR3 was amplified by two-round multiplex PCR. Every TRBV and TRBJ gene had its own specific primer in first-round PCR. From the multiplex PCR reads, TCRdb called clonotypes with MiXCR, one entry per CDR3 protein. This table has some 35,000 distinct CDR3 sequences, approximately 35% appearing once. The sequenced sample was PBMCs, obtained before or after stereotactic body radiation therapy (not recorded which). The source is a donor of 50 years or more with non-small cell lung cancer.

The J gene is TRBJ1-5, the V gene TRBV6-2 or TRBV6-3; the D gene is possibly TRBD1 (5 bases). V lost 6 bases and J 2 bases, leaving 11 bases between the germline ends. CDR1 is MNHEY and CDR2 is SVGEGT in the germline V gene. CDR3 length: 14 amino acids. This chain's CDR3 is CASSSLGGNQPQHF. CDR3 DNA sequence: TGTGCCAGCAGCTCTTTGGGGGGCAATCAGCCCCAGCATTTT.

The chain uses TRBV5-4 and TRBJ2-1; 11 bases are shared with TRBD2. Germline assignment: CDR1 SGHNT and CDR2 YYREEE (reference sequence). This CDR3 spans 15 amino acids. V was pared by 5 bases and J by 6 bases, with 7 bases of the junction left unmatched. This chain's CDR3 is CASRQGLAGLNEQFF. Here the CDR3 DNA reads TGTGCCAGCAGGCAAGGACTAGCGGGCCTCAATGAGCAGTTCTTC.

This clonotype was detected a few times. V and J are TRBV20-1 and TRBJ1-2; D remains unclear. The V gene's germline CDR1 is DFQATT and CDR2 SNEGSKA (reference sequence). The CDR3 has 11 amino acids. The CDR3 protein is CTVPGDYGYTF. CDR3 DNA: TGCACCGTCCCCGGAGACTATGGCTACACCTTC.

V and J are TRBV7-9 and TRBJ2-7; TRBD1 matches at 7 bases. The CDR3 sequence is 16 residues long. J was trimmed by 3 bases and V by 4 bases; bases with no gene match: 12. Germline CDR1 and CDR2: SEHNR and FQNEAQ (reference sequence). The CDR3: CASSSGHPGQSYEQYF. In DNA, the CDR3 is TGTGCCAGCAGCTCTGGACACCCGGGACAGAGCTACGAGCAGTACTTC.

This clonotype was seen at least ten times. The chain combines TRBV30 with TRBJ1-1; D is uncertain. V was trimmed by 4 bases and J by 1 base, leaving 16 bases between them. Germline values: CDR1 GTSNPN, CDR2 SVGIG (reference sequence). The CDR3 runs to 15 residues. DNA of the CDR3: TGTGCCTGGATAGAACCGGCGGCAGGGAACACTGAAGCTTTCTTT. Translation: CAWIEPAAGNTEAFF. Complete variable domain (other parts from reference TRBV30 and TRBJ1-1): SQTIHQWPATLVQPVGSPLSLECTVEGTSNPNLYWYRQAAGRGLQLLFYSVGIGQISSEVPQNLSASRPQDRQFILSSKKLLLSDSGFYLCAWIEPAAGNTEAFFGQGTRLTVV.

This clonotype was seen at least ten times. This chain uses TRBV3-1 with TRBJ2-5; D remains ambiguous. Looked up from germline, CDR1 is LGHDT and CDR2 is YNNKEL (reference sequence). This CDR3 has 15 amino acids. Trimming removed 4 bases at V and 4 bases at J, with 16 bases between. This CDR3 is CASSLSGQEGETQYF. Written as DNA, the CDR3 is TGTGCCAGCAGCCTAAGTGGTCAGGAAGGAGAGACCCAGTACTTC.

Notes on this clonotype: Compared with germline, one end of the junction differs, possibly owing to a read error. V gene TRBV7-6 combines with J gene TRBJ1-3; D gene ambiguous. This CDR3 is 15 amino acids long. Germline CDR1 reads SGHVS; CDR2 reads FNYEAQ. The CDR3 reads CASSLSVSSGNTVYF. The DNA for the CDR3 is TGTGCCAGCAGCTTATCGGTCAGCTCTGGAAACACCGTATATTTT.

This clonotype was seen ten or more times. As DNA, the CDR3 is TGTGCCAGCAGCTCGGGTTGCTATGGCTACACCTTC. Its protein product is CASSSGCYGYTF. The V call is TRBV7-2, the J call TRBJ1-2, with D unresolved. Trimming stripped 4 bases from V and 4 bases from J, with 7 bases between. Per the germline V gene, CDR1 is SGHTA and CDR2 is FQGNSA. The CDR3 sequence is 12 residues long.

Concerning this clonotype: A much larger clone differs from this one at a single base, so this may be a read error. This sequence joins TRBV3-1 and TRBJ2-1; D remains ambiguous. In germline, CDR1 is LGHDT, CDR2 YNNKEL (reference sequence). The CDR3 spans 13 residues. The CDR3 loop reads CAISQGLVDEQFF. In nucleotides, the CDR3 is TGTGCCATCAGCCAAGGCCTAGTGGATGAGCAGTTCTTC.

The chain uses TRBV7-3 and TRBJ1-1; D remains ambiguous. This CDR3 region has 14 residues. Trimming removed 4 bases from V and 1 base from J, with 10 bases in between. From germline, CDR1 is SGHTA and CDR2 FQGTGA. Here the CDR3 reads CASSSGVPNTEAFF. In DNA, the CDR3 is TGTGCCAGCAGCTCGGGAGTTCCGAACACTGAAGCTTTCTTT.

Ten or more counts support this clonotype. The chain uses TRBV5-1 and TRBJ1-1; D is ambiguous. V gave up 7 bases and J gave up 4 bases, with 14 bases separating them. Germline V gene lookup returns CDR1 SGHRS and CDR2 YFSETQ. The CDR3 is 13 amino acids. This chain's CDR3 is CASGLDGSTEAFF. DNA of the CDR3: TGCGCCAGCGGCCTTGACGGGAGCACTGAAGCTTTCTTT.

This clonotype was picked up many times. J is TRBJ1-5 and V is TRBV9; D not certain. There are 15 residues in the CDR3. Germline values: CDR1 SGDLS, CDR2 YYNGEE. Trimming stripped 0 bases from V and 4 bases from J, with 11 bases between. The CDR3 loop reads CASSVVETINQPQHF. In DNA form, the CDR3 reads TGTGCCAGCAGCGTAGTAGAGACAATAAATCAGCCCCAGCATTTT.

The rearrangement uses TRBV20-1 and TRBJ2-1; 7 nucleotides match TRBD1. CDR3 length: 11 amino acids. Germline V gene lookup returns CDR1 DFQATT and CDR2 SNEGSKA (reference sequence). Trimming at V came to 7 bases and at J to 15 bases, leaving 12 bases not matched to a gene. The CDR3 region has the DNA TGCAGTGTTAGGTTGACAGGGCCTCTGTTCTTC. It codes for CSVRLTGPLFF.

As regards this clonotype: A read error may be the cause here, since a much bigger clone is one base away. The J gene is TRBJ2-3, the V gene TRBV6-2 or TRBV6-3; 7 bases fit TRBD1. This CDR3 is 13 amino acids long. Germline trimming cut 10 bases from V and 4 bases from J; bases unmatched to any gene: 8. Germline loops: CDR1 MNHEY, CDR2 SVGEGT. CDR3 sequence (DNA): TGTGCCATCAGAAGGGGGCTAGCAGATACGCAGTATTTT. It specifies CAIRRGLADTQYF.

This clonotype was counted at least ten times. A read error may explain this, as a much larger clone is one base away. The gene calls are TRBV5-1 and TRBJ2-3; possibly TRBD1 for D (6 bases). This CDR3 is 14 amino acids long. Germline CDR1 SGHRS, CDR2 YFSETQ. CDR3 sequence: CTSSLGTSTDTQYF. CDR3 bases: TGCACCAGCAGCCTCGGGACAAGCACAGATACGCAGTATTTT. Variable domain in full (rest from reference TRBV5-1 and TRBJ2-3): KAGVTQTPRYLIKTRGQQVTLSCSPISGHRSVSWYQQTPGQGLQFLFEYFSETQRNKGNFPGRFSGRQFSNSRSEMNVSTLELGDSALYLCTSSLGTSTDTQYFGPGTRLTVL.

This clonotype was detected ten times or more. The V and J genes are TRBV4-2 and TRBJ2-3; 12 positions agree with TRBD2. This CDR3 has 17 residues. With 0 bases clipped from V and 6 bases from J, the junction kept 7 bases outside the gene matches. Germline V CDR1 and CDR2: LGHNA, YNFKEQ. The CDR3 spells CASSQEGTSGPRDTQYF. In DNA form, the CDR3 reads TGTGCCAGCAGCCAAGAAGGGACTAGCGGGCCTAGGGATACGCAGTATTTT.

There are many counts of this clonotype. CDR3 sequence reads: CASSSGYYGYTF. As DNA, the CDR3 is TGTGCCAGCAGCTCGGGTTACTATGGCTACACCTTC. The chain uses TRBV7-2 and TRBJ1-2; D is unclear. Trimming took 4 bases from V and 3 from J, leaving 6 bases between them. CDR1 and CDR2 (germline): SGHTA, FQGNSA. This CDR3 comprises 12 residues.

This clonotype showed up many times. V is TRBV20-1 and J is TRBJ2-1; possible D gene TRBD1, 5 bases. CDR3 length equals 15 residues. Germline CDR1 and CDR2: DFQATT and SNEGSKA (reference sequence). V dropped 0 bases and J dropped 6 bases, with 15 bases sitting between them. The DNA of the CDR3 is TGCAGTGCTAGAGATCCAAGGGGTAGGAGCAATGAGCAGTTCTTC. Protein product: CSARDPRGRSNEQFF.

A word on this clonotype: Mismatch with germline at one junction end may stem from a read error. The V gene is TRBV6-2 or TRBV6-3, the J gene TRBJ1-2, with D perhaps matching TRBD1 (5 bases). Germline assignment: CDR1 MNHEY and CDR2 SVGEGT. This CDR3 region has 15 residues. The CDR3, as DNA: TGTGCTGGGCCGCCCGCCAGAGGGACTCCCTATGGCCACACCTTC. This gives the protein CAGPPARGTPYGHTF.

The rearrangement links TRBV20-1 to TRBJ2-2, with unresolved D. This CDR3 is built from 12 residues. V lost 8 bases and J 5 bases, leaving 12 bases between the germline ends. Germline CDR1 is DFQATT and CDR2 is SNEGSKA (reference sequence). The CDR3 spells CSFLHATGELFF. The DNA for the CDR3 is TGCAGTTTTCTACACGCGACCGGGGAGCTGTTTTTT.